This T cell receptor beta chain was captured in a study of blood T cells in healthy people across ages. The ends were cut back, 5 bases at V and 3 bases at J, with 17 bases in the middle. The CDR3 runs 15 residues. CDR1 is SEHNR and CDR2 is FQNEAQ in the germline V gene (reference sequence). Combining a sample-barcoded 5' primer with a J-beta primer mix, a second PCR ran for roughly 7 to 11 cycles. From the 5' RACE reads, TCRdb called clonotypes with MiXCR, one entry per CDR3 protein. There are some 1.5 million distinct CDR3 sequences in the sample; 28% occur only once, and 7.7% lies in the top ten. This clonotype originated in a woman aged 30 to 39 in good health. The gene calls are TRBV7-9 and TRBJ2-7, with D uncertain. Material for sequencing was blood. As DNA, the CDR3 is TGTGCCAGCAGCAACTATAAGGACGGGCGCTACGAGCAGTACTTC. It encodes CASSNYKDGRYEQYF.